This TCR beta chain comes out of a study of T-cell reconstitution after alpha-beta-depleted transplantation in children. The library targeted TCRbeta and was prepared with unique molecular identifiers. TCRdb itself ran the PCR reads through MiXCR, one entry per CDR3 protein. The sample lists around 100,000 distinct CDR3 sequences, about 6.8% occurring once. Trimming stripped 0 bases from V and 0 bases from J, with 12 bases between. The CDR3 totals 17 residues. Findings and limits, study-wide: Newly generated T cells supplied most T-cell counts and diversity one year post-transplant. At around two months after transplant, the alpha-beta T cells were reportedly derived from several hundred expanded clones that came from non-depleted graft cells. Some patients' high day-60 TCRbeta diversity was traced to surviving recipient T cells and thymic progenitors.

This clonotype has ten or more counts. The antigen remains unidentified. The receptor's source is a boy aged 2-9 years with acute lymphoblastic leukemia, due to receive a stem cell transplant. The sample here was PBMCs, taken before TCRalphabeta/CD19-depleted stem cell transplant. The chain combines TRBV12-3 or TRBV12-4 with TRBJ2-4; D possibly matches TRBD1 or TRBD2 (5 bases each). The CDR3 is CASSLARGALAKNIQYF. The DNA for the CDR3 is TGTGCCAGCAGTTTAGCGCGAGGGGCCCTAGCCAAAAACATTCAGTACTTC.